Listed below are T cell receptor beta chains from one sample, sequenced in a study of T cells in Graves' hyperthyroidism and ophthalmopathy. TCRdb re-called the multiplex PCR reads with MiXCR, one entry per CDR3 protein. The profile shows approximately 590,000 distinct CDR3 sequences, 46% of them singletons. Material: peripheral blood or thyroid tissue (not recorded which). The receptor set was obtained from a woman between 18 and 29 years old with Graves' hyperthyroidism. Each CDR3 is given with its conserved first and last residue.

cdr3_aa j_call v_call
CSVQGQPTVGATNEKLFF TRBJ1-4 TRBV29-1
CASRGQNYGYTF TRBJ1-2 TRBV25-1
CATSAGGGQGTEAFF TRBJ1-1 TRBV24-1
CSARGYSGRVRSNEQYF TRBJ2-7 TRBV20-1
CASSPRAVANYGYTF TRBJ1-2 TRBV2
CASSRLRGAGELFF TRBJ2-2 TRBV7-9
CAGAGVSETQYF TRBJ2-5 TRBV2
CASSSIPQATGYTF TRBJ1-2 TRBV7-3
CASSAIYSGRDYEQYF TRBJ2-7 TRBV25-1
CATSDSGLAGDETQYF TRBJ2-5 TRBV24-1
CASSTTGSKPGANVLTF TRBJ2-6 TRBV19
CSWSSSYEQYF TRBJ2-7 TRBV20-1
CASSVVGNLGEKLFF TRBJ1-4 TRBV9
CSVEVQSGTVNEKLFF TRBJ1-4 TRBV29-1
CASSRRTGQARAFF TRBJ1-1 TRBV25-1
CASSRGEDGYTF TRBJ1-2 TRBV7-9
CASFGFTVYF TRBJ1-3 TRBV19
CASKTGTGPGYTF TRBJ1-2 TRBV2
CASSQEGGPGDEQYF TRBJ2-7 TRBV7-9
CSARAGVNVLTF TRBJ2-6 TRBV20-1
CASSSRIDSEAGELFF TRBJ2-2 TRBV7-8
CASSRETGSYEQYF TRBJ2-7 TRBV4-3
CASTGQNSPLHF TRBJ1-6 TRBV6-1
CATSTPGQGVVMNTEAFF TRBJ1-1 TRBV15
CASSQDPGQGNEQYF TRBJ2-7 TRBV4-2
CASSFSGTVNTEAFF TRBJ1-1 TRBV7-3
CSVGNCEQYF TRBJ2-7 TRBV29-1
CASSSTGTPNSPLHF TRBJ1-6 TRBV5-1
CASSPGGTGIYEQYF TRBJ2-7 TRBV7-6
CASSLEGPTGELFF TRBJ2-2 TRBV5-1
CASSLEEFSTDTQYF TRBJ2-3 TRBV11-1
CASSRTGETFSMNTEAFF TRBJ1-1 TRBV14
CATSREGEQYF TRBJ2-7 TRBV15
CASSLALGPNQPQHF TRBJ1-5 TRBV4-2
CASRDARNSGEQYF TRBJ2-7 TRBV12-3/TRBV12-4
CASMTGPEAFF TRBJ1-1 TRBV25-1
CSARDAGRGNTIYF TRBJ1-3 TRBV20-1
CASSVRTEGPFSQPQHF TRBJ1-5 TRBV9
CASSLTTSGSKQYF TRBJ2-7 TRBV7-2
CASSPRGRGTQYF TRBJ2-5 TRBV14
CASSTPPGRGPNQPQHF TRBJ1-5 TRBV10-3
CASSSTANYGYTF TRBJ1-2 TRBV6-5